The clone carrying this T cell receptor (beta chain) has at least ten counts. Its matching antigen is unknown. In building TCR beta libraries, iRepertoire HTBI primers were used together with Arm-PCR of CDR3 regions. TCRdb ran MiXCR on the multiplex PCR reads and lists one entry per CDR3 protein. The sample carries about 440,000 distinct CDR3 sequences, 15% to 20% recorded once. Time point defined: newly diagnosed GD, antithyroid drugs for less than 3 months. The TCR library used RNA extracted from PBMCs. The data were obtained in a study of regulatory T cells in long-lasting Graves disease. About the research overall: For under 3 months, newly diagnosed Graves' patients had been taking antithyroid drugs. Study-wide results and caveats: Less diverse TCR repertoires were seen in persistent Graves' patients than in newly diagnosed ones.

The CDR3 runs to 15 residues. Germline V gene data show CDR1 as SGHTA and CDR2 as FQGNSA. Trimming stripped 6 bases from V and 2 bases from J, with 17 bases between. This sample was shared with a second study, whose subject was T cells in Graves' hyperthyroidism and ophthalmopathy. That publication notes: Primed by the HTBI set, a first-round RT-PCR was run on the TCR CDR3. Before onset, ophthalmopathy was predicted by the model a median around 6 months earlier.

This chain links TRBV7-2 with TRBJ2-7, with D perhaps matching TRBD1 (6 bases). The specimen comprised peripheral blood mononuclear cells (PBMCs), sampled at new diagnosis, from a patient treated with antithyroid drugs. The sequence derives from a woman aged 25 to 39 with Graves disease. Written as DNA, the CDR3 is TGTGCCAGCAGTCTAGCTTTATCAGGGGCCTACGAGCAGTACTTC. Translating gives CASSLALSGAYEQYF.